One sample yielded the 8 T cell receptor beta chains listed below, sequenced in a study of blood T cell repertoires in COVID-19. Only in-frame clones appear in the TCRdb table, and some are missing; sequencing was by immunoSEQ multiplex PCR. The top ten hold over 7.5% of the sample, which has some 250,000 clones, about four fifths seen once. The source material was peripheral blood. The receptors shown here come from a woman of 80 years or more with acute or convalescent COVID-19.

The rearrangement joins TRBV4-2 to TRBJ2-1; the match to TRBD1 covers 9 bases. V shed 4 bases, J shed 16 bases, and the junction held 11 bases outside the gene matches. The CDR3 totals 13 residues. CDR1 is LGHNA, CDR2 YNFKEQ, per germline. The DNA of the CDR3 is TGTGCCAGCAGCCTCCATGCGGGACAGGGATGTTTCTTC. Protein product: CASSLHAGQGCFF.

This chain joins TRBV19 and TRBJ2-6, with 7 bases fitting TRBD1. Germline values: CDR1 LNHDA, CDR2 SQIVND (reference sequence). V was clipped by 4 bases and J by 0 bases; unmatched bases: 9. The CDR3 covers 18 residues. CDR3 in amino acids: CASSSWTGPLSGANVLTF. In DNA, the CDR3 is TGTGCCAGTAGTAGCTGGACAGGCCCTCTCTCTGGGGCCAACGTCCTGACTTTC. The full variable domain, completed using reference TRBV19 and TRBJ2-6, is DGGITQSPKYLFRKEGQNVTLSCEQNLNHDAMYWYRQDPGQGLRLIYYSQIVNDFQKGDIAEGYSVSREKKESFPLTVTSAQKNPTAFYLCASSSWTGPLSGANVLTFGAGSRLTVL.

This rearrangement joins TRBV28 to TRBJ1-2, with TRBD1 matching over 7 bases. CDR1 and CDR2 (germline): MDHEN, SYDVKM. This CDR3 spans 11 amino acids. Trimming at V came to 5 bases and at J to 8 bases, leaving 2 bases not matched to a gene. CDR3 DNA: TGTGCCAGCAGTGCGGACAGGGGCTACACCTTC. It yields the protein CASSADRGYTF.

This chain joins TRBV24-1 and TRBJ1-2; 8 bases match TRBD1. This CDR3 contains 13 residues. Germline V gene sequence: CDR1 KGHDR, CDR2 SFDVKD. V shed 7 bases, J shed 4 bases, and the junction held 4 bases outside the gene matches. In DNA, the CDR3 is TGTGCCACCAGCACAGGGGGTGGCTATGGCTACACCTTC. This gives the protein CATSTGGGYGYTF.

The rearrangement joins TRBV27 to TRBJ1-6; a weak D match, TRBD1 (6 bases). Trimming cost V 2 bases and J 9 bases, with 11 bases left between them. CDR3 length equals 14 residues. Per germline, CDR1 MNHEY and CDR2 SMNVEV (reference sequence). In DNA form, the CDR3 reads TGTGCCAGCAGTTTAGGCCAGGGGACTTCACCCCTCCACTTT. It codes for CASSLGQGTSPLHF.

This clone was seen a handful of times. V usage is TRBV6-4 and J usage is TRBJ1-5, with D possibly TRBD1 on 5 matching bases. Looked up from germline, CDR1 is MRHNA and CDR2 is SNTAGT. The V and J ends lost 2 bases and 6 bases respectively, with 14 bases between them. CDR3 length: 15 amino acids. CDR3 region: CASSDEVGAFQPQHF. CDR3 nucleotide sequence: TGTGCCAGCAGTGACGAGGTAGGGGCATTTCAGCCCCAGCATTTT.

The rearrangement uses TRBV29-1 and TRBJ1-2; D not resolved. The germline V and J ends were trimmed by 3 bases and 3 bases, with 5 bases remaining between them. The CDR3 consists of 11 residues. Germline values: CDR1 SQVTM, CDR2 ANQGSEA. This CDR3 reads CSVERDYGYTF. CDR3 DNA sequence: TGCAGCGTTGAGCGGGACTATGGCTACACCTTC.

The gene calls are TRBV21-1 and TRBJ1-1; the table's TRBD1 call for D was not verified on the DNA. TRBV21-1 is an annotated pseudogene. The CDR3 runs 15 residues. CDR3 DNA: TGTGCCAGCAGAGGAAGGGGGCGCGAGAACACTGAAGCTTTCTTT. It encodes CASRGRGRENTEAFF.